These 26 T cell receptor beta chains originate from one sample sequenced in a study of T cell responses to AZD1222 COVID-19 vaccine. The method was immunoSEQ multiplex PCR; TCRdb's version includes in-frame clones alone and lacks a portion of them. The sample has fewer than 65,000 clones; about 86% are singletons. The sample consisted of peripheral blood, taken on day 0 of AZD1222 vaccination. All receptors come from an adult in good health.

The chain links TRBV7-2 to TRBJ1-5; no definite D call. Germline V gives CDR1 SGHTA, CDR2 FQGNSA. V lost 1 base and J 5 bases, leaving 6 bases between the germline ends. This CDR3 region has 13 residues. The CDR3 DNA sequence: TGTGCCAGCAGCTTAGAGTATGATCAGCCCCAGCATTTT. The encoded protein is CASSLEYDQPQHF. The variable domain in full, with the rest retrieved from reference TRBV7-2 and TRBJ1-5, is GAGVSQSPSNKVTEKGKDVELRCDPISGHTALYWYRQSLGQGLEFLIYFQGNSAPDKSGLPSDRFSAERTGGSVSTLTIQRTQQEDSAVYLCASSLEYDQPQHFGDGTRLSIL.

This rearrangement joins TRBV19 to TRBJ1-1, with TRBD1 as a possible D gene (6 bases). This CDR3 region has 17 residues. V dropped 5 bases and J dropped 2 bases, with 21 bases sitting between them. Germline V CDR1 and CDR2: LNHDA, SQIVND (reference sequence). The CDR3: CASSSLAGQGTNTEAFF. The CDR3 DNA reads TGTGCCAGTAGTTCCTTAGCAGGGCAGGGGACAAACACTGAAGCTTTCTTT.

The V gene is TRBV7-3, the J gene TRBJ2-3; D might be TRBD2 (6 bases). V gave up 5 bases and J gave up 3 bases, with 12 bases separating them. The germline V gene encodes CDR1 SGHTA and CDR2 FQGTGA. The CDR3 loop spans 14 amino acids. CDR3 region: CASSVRDLTDTQYF. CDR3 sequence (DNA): TGTGCCAGCAGCGTCCGGGACTTAACAGATACGCAGTATTTT.

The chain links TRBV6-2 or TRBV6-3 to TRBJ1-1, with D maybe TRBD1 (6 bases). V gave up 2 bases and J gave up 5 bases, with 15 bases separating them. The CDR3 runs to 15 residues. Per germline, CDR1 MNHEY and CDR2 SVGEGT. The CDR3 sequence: CASSYEGRGATEAFF. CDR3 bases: TGTGCCAGCAGTTACGAAGGGAGGGGGGCGACTGAAGCTTTCTTT.

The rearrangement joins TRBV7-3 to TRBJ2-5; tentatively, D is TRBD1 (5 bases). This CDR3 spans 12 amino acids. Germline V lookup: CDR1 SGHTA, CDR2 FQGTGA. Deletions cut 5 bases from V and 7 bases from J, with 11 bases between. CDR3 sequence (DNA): TGTGCCAGCAGCGATTATCAGGGGACCCAGTACTTC. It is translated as CASSDYQGTQYF.

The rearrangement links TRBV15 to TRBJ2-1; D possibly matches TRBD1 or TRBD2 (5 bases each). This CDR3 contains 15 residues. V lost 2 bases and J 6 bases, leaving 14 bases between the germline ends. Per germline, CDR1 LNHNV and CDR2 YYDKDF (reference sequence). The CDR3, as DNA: TGTGCCACCAGCAGAAGGCCGGGACGGGTCAATGAGCAGTTCTTC. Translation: CATSRRPGRVNEQFF.

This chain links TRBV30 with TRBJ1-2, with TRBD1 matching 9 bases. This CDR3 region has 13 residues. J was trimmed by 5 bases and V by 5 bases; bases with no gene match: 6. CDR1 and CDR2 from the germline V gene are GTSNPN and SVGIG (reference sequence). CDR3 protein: CAWGDRVVYGYTF. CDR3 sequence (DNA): TGTGCCTGGGGGGACAGGGTCGTATATGGCTACACCTTC.

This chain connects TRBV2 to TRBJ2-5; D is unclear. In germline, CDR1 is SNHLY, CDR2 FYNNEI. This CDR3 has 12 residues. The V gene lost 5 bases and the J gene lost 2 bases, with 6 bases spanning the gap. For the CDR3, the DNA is TGTGCCAGCAGTTATAATCAAGAGACCCAGTACTTC. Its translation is CASSYNQETQYF.

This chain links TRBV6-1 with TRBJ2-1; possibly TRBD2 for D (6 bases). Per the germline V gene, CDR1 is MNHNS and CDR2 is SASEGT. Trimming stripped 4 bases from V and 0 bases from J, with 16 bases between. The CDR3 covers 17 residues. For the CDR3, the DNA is TGTGCCAGCAGTGTTCTTGGTGGGGACTCCTCCTACAATGAGCAGTTCTTC. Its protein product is CASSVLGGDSSYNEQFF.

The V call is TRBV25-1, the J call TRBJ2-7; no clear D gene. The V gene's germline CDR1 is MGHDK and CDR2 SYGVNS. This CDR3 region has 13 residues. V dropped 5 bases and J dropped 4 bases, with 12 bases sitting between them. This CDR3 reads CASSYTGAYEQYF. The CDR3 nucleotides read TGTGCCAGCAGTTATACCGGAGCATACGAGCAGTACTTC.

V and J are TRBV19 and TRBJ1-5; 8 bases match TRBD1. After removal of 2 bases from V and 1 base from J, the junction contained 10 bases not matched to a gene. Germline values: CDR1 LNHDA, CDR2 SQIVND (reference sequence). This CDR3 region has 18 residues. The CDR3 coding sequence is TGTGCCAGTAGTATACCTCGGACAGGGTGGGAGAGCAATCAGCCCCAGCATTTT. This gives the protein CASSIPRTGWESNQPQHF.

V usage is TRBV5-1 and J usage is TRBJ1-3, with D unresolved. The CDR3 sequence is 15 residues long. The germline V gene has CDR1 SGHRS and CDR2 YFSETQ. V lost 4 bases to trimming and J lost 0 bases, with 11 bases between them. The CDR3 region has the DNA TGCGCCAGCAGCCCTCAGGCGTTCTCTGGAAACACCATATATTTT. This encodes CASSPQAFSGNTIYF.

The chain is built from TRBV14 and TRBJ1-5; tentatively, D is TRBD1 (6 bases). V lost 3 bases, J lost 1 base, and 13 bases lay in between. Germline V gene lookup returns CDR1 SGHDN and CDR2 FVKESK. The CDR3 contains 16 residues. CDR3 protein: CASSQGPGVSNQPQHF. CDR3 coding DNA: TGTGCCAGCAGCCAGGGACCAGGGGTAAGCAATCAGCCCCAGCATTTT.

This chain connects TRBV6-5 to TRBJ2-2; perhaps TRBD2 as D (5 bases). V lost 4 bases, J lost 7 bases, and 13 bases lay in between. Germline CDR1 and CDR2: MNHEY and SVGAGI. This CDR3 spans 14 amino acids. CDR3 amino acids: CASSSRPAGGELFF. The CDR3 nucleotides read TGTGCCAGCAGTTCCCGTCCTGCGGGCGGGGAGCTGTTTTTT.

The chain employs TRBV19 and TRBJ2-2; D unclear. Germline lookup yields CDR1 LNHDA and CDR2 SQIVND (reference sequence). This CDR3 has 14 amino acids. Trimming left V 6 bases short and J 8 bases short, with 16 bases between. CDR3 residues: CASRARPEIGELFF. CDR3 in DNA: TGTGCCAGTAGAGCCAGGCCAGAAATTGGGGAGCTGTTTTTT.

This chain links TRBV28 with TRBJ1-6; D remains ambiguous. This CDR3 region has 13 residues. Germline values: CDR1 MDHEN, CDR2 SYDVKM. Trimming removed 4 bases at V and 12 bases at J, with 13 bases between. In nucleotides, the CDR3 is TGTGCCAGCAGTTCCGACGCGAATATACCCCTCCACTTT. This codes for CASSSDANIPLHF.

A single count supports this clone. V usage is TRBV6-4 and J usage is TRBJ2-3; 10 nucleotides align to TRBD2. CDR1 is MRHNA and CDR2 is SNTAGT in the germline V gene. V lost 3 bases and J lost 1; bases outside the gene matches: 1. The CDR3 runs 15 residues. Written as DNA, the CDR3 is TGTGCCAGCAGTGATCTAGCGGGGGGCACAGATACGCAGTATTTT. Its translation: CASSDLAGGTDTQYF.

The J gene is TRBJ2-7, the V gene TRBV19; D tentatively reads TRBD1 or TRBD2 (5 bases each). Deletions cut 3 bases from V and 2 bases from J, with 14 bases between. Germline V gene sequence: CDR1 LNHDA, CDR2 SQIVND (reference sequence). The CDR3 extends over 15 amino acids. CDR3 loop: CASSIHSGTAYEQYF. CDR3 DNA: TGTGCCAGTAGTATTCATTCGGGGACGGCCTACGAGCAGTACTTC.

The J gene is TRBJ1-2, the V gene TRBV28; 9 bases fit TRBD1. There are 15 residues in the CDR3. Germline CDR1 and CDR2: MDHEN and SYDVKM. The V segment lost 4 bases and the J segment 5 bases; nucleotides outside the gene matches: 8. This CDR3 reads CASSSGQGRWYGYTF. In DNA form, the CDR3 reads TGTGCCAGCAGTTCAGGACAGGGGAGGTGGTATGGCTACACCTTC.

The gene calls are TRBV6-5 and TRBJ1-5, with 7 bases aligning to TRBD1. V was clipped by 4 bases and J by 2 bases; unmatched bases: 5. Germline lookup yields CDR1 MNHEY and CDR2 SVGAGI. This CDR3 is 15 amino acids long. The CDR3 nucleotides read TGTGCCAGCAGTTCGGAGGGGGCAGGCAATCAGCCCCAGCATTTT. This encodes CASSSEGAGNQPQHF.

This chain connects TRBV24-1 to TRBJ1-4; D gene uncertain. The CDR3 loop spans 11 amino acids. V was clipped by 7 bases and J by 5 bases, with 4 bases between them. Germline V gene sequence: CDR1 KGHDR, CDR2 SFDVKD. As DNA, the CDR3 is TGTGCCACCAGGAGCAATGAAAAACTGTTTTTT. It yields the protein CATRSNEKLFF.

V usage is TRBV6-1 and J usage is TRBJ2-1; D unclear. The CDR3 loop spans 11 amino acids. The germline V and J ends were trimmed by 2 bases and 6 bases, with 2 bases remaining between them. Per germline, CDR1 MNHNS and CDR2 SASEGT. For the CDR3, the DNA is TGTGCCAGCAGTGAACCCAATGAGCAGTTCTTC. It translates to CASSEPNEQFF.

In DNA form, the CDR3 reads TGTGCCAGCAGCCACTACCGGGCACCCCTCCACTTT. It specifies CASSHYRAPLHF. The chain carries TRBV6-6 and TRBJ1-6; D is uncertain. This CDR3 spans 12 amino acids. Germline V gives CDR1 MNHNY, CDR2 SVGAGI (reference sequence). V was shortened by 6 bases and J by 11 bases, with 11 bases between the two germline ends.

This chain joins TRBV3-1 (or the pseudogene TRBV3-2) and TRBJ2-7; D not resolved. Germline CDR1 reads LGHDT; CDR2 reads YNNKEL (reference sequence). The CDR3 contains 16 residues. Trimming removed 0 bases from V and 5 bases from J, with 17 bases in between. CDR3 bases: TGTGCCAGCAGCCAAGATTATACAGCCCCGGAAAACGAGCAGTACTTC. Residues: CASSQDYTAPENEQYF.

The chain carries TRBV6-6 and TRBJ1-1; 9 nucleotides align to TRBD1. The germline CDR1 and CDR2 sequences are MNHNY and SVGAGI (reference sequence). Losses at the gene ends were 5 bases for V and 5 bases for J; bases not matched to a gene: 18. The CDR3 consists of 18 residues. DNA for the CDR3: TGTGCCAGCAGTCAGATTGTCCCGGGACAGGGAAGGGCTACTGAAGCTTTCTTT. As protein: CASSQIVPGQGRATEAFF.

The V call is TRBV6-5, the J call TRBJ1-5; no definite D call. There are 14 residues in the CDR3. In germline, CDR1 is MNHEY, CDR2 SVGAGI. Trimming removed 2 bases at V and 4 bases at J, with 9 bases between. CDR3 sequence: CASSYDSGNQPQHF. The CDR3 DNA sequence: TGTGCCAGCAGTTACGATAGTGGGAATCAGCCCCAGCATTTT.